This TCR beta chain was found in a study of cytomegalovirus exposure and HLA in healthy donors. Findings and caveats of the study: Researchers counted 164 TCR beta chains as cytomegalovirus-associated.

V was clipped by 2 bases and J by 4 bases, with 11 bases between them. The CDR3 is made up of 14 amino acids. Germline V gives CDR1 GTSNPN, CDR2 SVGIG (reference sequence). The study drew the donors from its approximately 130-subject validation cohort, separate from the approximately 700-subject first cohort. Generated by immunoSEQ multiplex PCR, the TCRdb table keeps only in-frame clones and is missing some. Of roughly 330,000 clones in the sample, roughly 87% were seen once. As regards this clone: What it binds is unknown.

Sequences were obtained from PBMCs. This clonotype was sampled from a woman younger than 45 in good health and CMV-seropositive. The gene calls are TRBV30 and TRBJ1-4, with a tentative D call TRBD1 (5 bases). DNA for the CDR3: TGTGCCTGGAGTATGGGAGACAGTAATGAAAAACTGTTTTTT. Translated, it gives CAWSMGDSNEKLFF.